A selection of T cell receptor beta chains follows, all from one sample in a study of blood T cell repertoires in COVID-19. Sequenced by immunoSEQ multiplex PCR; TCRdb stores in-frame clones only, minus some. The data hold about 240,000 clones, with approximately 87% observed a single time. Sequenced material: peripheral blood. The receptors stem from a man aged 55 to 69 with acute or convalescent COVID-19. Each CDR3 is given with its conserved first and last residue. Fields, in order: V gene, clone size, J gene, D gene, CDR3 DNA, CDR3 protein. D genes are given only for firm matches. A row's size may be missing; if present it is once, few, many or a size class.

V: TRBV6-2/TRBV6-3
size: -
J: TRBJ2-1
D: TRBD2
DNA: TGTGCCAGCAGCCCCGGGACTAGCGGGAGGCCCTTGTACAATGAGCAGTTCTTC
CDR3: CASSPGTSGRPLYNEQFF

V: TRBV19
size: -
J: TRBJ2-7
D: -
DNA: TGTGCCAGTAGTATGGGGAGGACAGGGAGGGGCAAGGGGAACGAGCAGTACTTC
CDR3: CASSMGRTGRGKGNEQYF

V: TRBV28
size: -
J: TRBJ2-1
D: -
DNA: TGTGCCAGCAGTTCCCCAGGGACATTCTACAATGAGCAGTTCTTC
CDR3: CASSSPGTFYNEQFF

V: TRBV28
size: -
J: TRBJ2-3
D: -
DNA: TGTGCCAGCAGTTTGAGGGCAGATACGCAGTATTTT
CDR3: CASSLRADTQYF

V: TRBV30
size: -
J: TRBJ2-4
D: TRBD1
DNA: TGTGCCTGGAGTACTAACAGGGGGGACATTCAGTACTTC
CDR3: CAWSTNRGDIQYF

V: TRBV12-2
size: -
J: TRBJ1-2
D: -
DNA: TGTGCAAGTCGCTTACAGCCAGGAATTAACTATGGCTACACCTTC
CDR3: CASRLQPGINYGYTF

V: TRBV28
size: -
J: TRBJ1-2
D: -
DNA: TGTGCCATCGTAGGGGGAGGGCAGGACTATGGCTACACCTTC
CDR3: CAIVGGGQDYGYTF

V: TRBV19
size: -
J: TRBJ2-7
D: TRBD2
DNA: TGTGCCAGTAGTGGTGCGGGAGGCGAGCAGTACTTC
CDR3: CASSGAGGEQYF

V: TRBV18
size: once
J: TRBJ2-7
D: -
DNA: TGTGCCAGCTCACCGGACGTGACAGGTCTTTTAAGCTCCTACGAGCAGTACTTC
CDR3: CASSPDVTGLLSSYEQYF

V: TRBV4-1
size: -
J: TRBJ2-1
D: TRBD2
DNA: TGCGCCAGCAGCCAAGATTGGGGGGGAGCTAGTTCGAATGAGCAGTTCTTC
CDR3: CASSQDWGGASSNEQFF

V: TRBV19
size: -
J: TRBJ1-2
D: -
DNA: TGTGCCAGTACTCTCGGGGACTATGGCTACACCTTC
CDR3: CASTLGDYGYTF

V: TRBV6-2/TRBV6-3
size: -
J: TRBJ2-7
D: TRBD2
DNA: TGTGCCAGCAGTACGGGACTAGGGGCCTACGAGCAGTACTTC
CDR3: CASSTGLGAYEQYF

V: TRBV7-3
size: -
J: TRBJ1-1
D: -
DNA: TGTGCCAGCAGCCGAAACGCGGGGGCAGGGCGGGCTGAAGCTTTCTTT
CDR3: CASSRNAGAGRAEAFF

V: TRBV28
size: -
J: TRBJ2-1
D: TRBD2
DNA: TGTGCCAGCAGTTCGGGACTAGGTGGGCTCAGGAATGAGCAGTTCTTC
CDR3: CASSSGLGGLRNEQFF

V: TRBV30
size: many
J: TRBJ2-1
D: -
DNA: TGTGCCTGGAGTGTACTAAGGGGGAATGAGCAGTTCTTC
CDR3: CAWSVLRGNEQFF

V: TRBV5-4
size: -
J: TRBJ2-5
D: TRBD1
DNA: TGTGCCAGCAGCGACGGACCAGGGGGAGAGACCCAGTACTTC
CDR3: CASSDGPGGETQYF

V: TRBV3-1/TRBV3-2
size: -
J: TRBJ2-1
D: -
DNA: TGTGCCAGCAGCCTCCCTAGCTCCTACAATGAGCAGTTCTTC
CDR3: CASSLPSSYNEQFF

V: TRBV19
size: -
J: TRBJ1-5
D: -
DNA: TGTGCCAGTAGTATGATGGCGGGTTTTCAGCCCCAGCATTTT
CDR3: CASSMMAGFQPQHF

V: TRBV27
size: -
J: TRBJ2-1
D: -
DNA: TGTGCCAGCAGTTTAAACCGGGTTTACAATGAGCAGTTCTTC
CDR3: CASSLNRVYNEQFF

V: TRBV11-3
size: once
J: TRBJ2-3
D: -
DNA: TGTGCCAGCAGCTTGGCTAGCGGCACAGATACGCAGTATTTT
CDR3: CASSLASGTDTQYF

V: TRBV30
size: -
J: TRBJ1-5
D: -
DNA: TGTGCCTGGAGTAATAGGGGGGGCATGGGTCAGCCCCAGCATTTT
CDR3: CAWSNRGGMGQPQHF

V: TRBV5-6
size: -
J: TRBJ2-3
D: TRBD2
DNA: TGTGCCAGCAGCCCCGGACTAGCGGGTGCGTGGGGCACAGATACGCAGTATTTT
CDR3: CASSPGLAGAWGTDTQYF

V: TRBV9
size: -
J: TRBJ1-6
D: -
DNA: TGTGCCAGCAGCCGACGGGGGGCTAATAATTCACCCCTCCACTTT
CDR3: CASSRRGANNSPLHF

V: TRBV5-1
size: -
J: TRBJ2-2
D: TRBD2
DNA: TGCGCCAGCAGCATCATTAGCGGGTCGAACACCGGGGAGCTGTTTTTT
CDR3: CASSIISGSNTGELFF

V: TRBV5-1
size: -
J: TRBJ2-2
D: TRBD1
DNA: TGCGCCAGCAGCCCAGGGGGCGCGAACACCGGGGAGCTGTTTTTT
CDR3: CASSPGGANTGELFF

V: TRBV6-2/TRBV6-3
size: -
J: TRBJ1-1
D: -
DNA: TGTGCCAGCAGTGCAGGGGTCACTGAAGCTTTCTTT
CDR3: CASSAGVTEAFF

V: TRBV14
size: -
J: TRBJ1-3
D: -
DNA: TGTGCCAGCAGCCCGGACAGCTACTCTGGAAACACCATATATTTT
CDR3: CASSPDSYSGNTIYF

V: TRBV7-9
size: -
J: TRBJ1-2
D: -
DNA: TGTGCCAGCACCCCCCCAGCGGGGCCCTATGGCTACACCTTC
CDR3: CASTPPAGPYGYTF

V: TRBV7-3
size: -
J: TRBJ2-1
D: TRBD2
DNA: TGTGCCAGCAGCTTAATCGGGAGGGAGAATGAGCAGTTCTTC
CDR3: CASSLIGRENEQFF

V: TRBV15
size: -
J: TRBJ1-2
D: -
DNA: TGTGCCACCAGCAGAGATGGGGGGGACTTCTATGGCTACACCTTC
CDR3: CATSRDGGDFYGYTF

V: TRBV5-1
size: -
J: TRBJ2-5
D: -
DNA: TGCGCCAGCAGCTTGTCTTCCGGGTCTCAGGAGACCCAGTACTTC
CDR3: CASSLSSGSQETQYF

V: TRBV30
size: -
J: TRBJ1-2
D: -
DNA: TGTGCCTGGACCCCCGGAGGGAATAACTATGGCTACACCTTC
CDR3: CAWTPGGNNYGYTF

V: TRBV15
size: -
J: TRBJ2-7
D: TRBD1
DNA: TGTGCCACCAGCACGCGACAGGGGATCGACGAGCAGTACTTC
CDR3: CATSTRQGIDEQYF

V: TRBV19
size: -
J: TRBJ1-1
D: -
DNA: TGTGCCAGTAGTATCGGGAGGGAGCACACTGAAGCTTTCTTT
CDR3: CASSIGREHTEAFF

V: TRBV14
size: -
J: TRBJ1-1
D: TRBD1
DNA: TGTGCCAGCAGCCTTCACAGGGGGATGAACACTGAAGCTTTCTTT
CDR3: CASSLHRGMNTEAFF

V: TRBV9
size: once
J: TRBJ2-1
D: -
DNA: TGTGCCAGCAGCCCCCTTCTCTACAATGAGCAGTTCTTC
CDR3: CASSPLLYNEQFF

V: TRBV4-2
size: -
J: TRBJ1-4
D: -
DNA: TGTGCCAGCAGCCGGCGGGACGGCGATAATGAAAAACTGTTTTTT
CDR3: CASSRRDGDNEKLFF

V: TRBV7-2
size: -
J: TRBJ2-3
D: -
DNA: TGTGCCAGCAGCTTGGGCGGGGATGATACGCAGTATTTT
CDR3: CASSLGGDDTQYF

V: TRBV24-1
size: -
J: TRBJ2-7
D: -
DNA: TGTGCCACCAGTGAGTACCCAGGATACGAGCAGTACTTC
CDR3: CATSEYPGYEQYF

V: TRBV4-3
size: -
J: TRBJ2-5
D: TRBD1
DNA: TGCGCCAGCAGCCGGGCCGGGACAGGGGAGACCCAGTACTTC
CDR3: CASSRAGTGETQYF